The clone carrying this T cell receptor (beta chain) was counted between two and nine times. Its antigen is unidentified. The data stem from a study of beta chain features in type 1 diabetes. CD45RO/CCR7/CD25/CD127/CD95/CD27 staining was used to isolate CD4+ naive, central memory, regulatory and stem cell-like memory cells by sorting. Reverse transcription of all isolated RNA meant that expressed TCRB transcripts were sequenced. Method: immunoSEQ multiplex PCR; TCRdb's copy keeps in-frame clones and lacks some. The sample contains hundreds of thousands of clones, approximately 12% of which appear only once. Findings and limits, study-wide: VDJ junctions from patients with type 1 diabetes contained fewer insertions and more deletions. Among patients, naive, central memory and Treg TCRB repertoires appeared more similar than among healthy donors. Small HLA sub-analyses could not settle whether HLA shapes TCRB rearrangement. Shorter TCRB CDR3s, moderately but significantly so, were found in Type 1 diabetes patients in all four CD4+ subsets.

This sequence was found in a woman aged 18-35 years with type 1 diabetes. Material: naive CD4+ T cells from blood.

The CDR3 spells CATHLNPGYEQYF. The CDR3 DNA reads as TGTGCCACCCACCTCAACCCGGGCTACGAGCAGTACTTC. V gene TRBV28 combines with J gene TRBJ2-7; D not resolved. The CDR3 extends over 13 amino acids. CDR1 and CDR2 from the germline V gene are MDHEN and SYDVKM. With 10 bases removed from V and 3 bases from J, the gap between germline ends came to 16 bases.